The entry below gives a single T cell receptor (beta chain) sequence along with its context. Its matching antigen is unknown. These data come from a study of shared clonotypes between healthy human individuals. Study findings and constraints: Rarefaction analysis demonstrated incomplete sorted-subset sequencing notwithstanding large depth.

Healthy and HIV-negative, the adult donors had no recent acute infections or vaccinations. The V end was cut by 1 base, the J end by 7 bases, with 10 bases between. Germline CDR1 reads GTSNPN; CDR2 reads SVGIG (reference sequence). The CDR3 length is 12 residues. The material for each subset, its genomic DNA, was split evenly across several immunoSEQ plates. TCRdb's copy holds only in-frame clones and misses some; the assay was immunoSEQ multiplex PCR. The data contain approximately 400,000 clones, about 96% of them singletons. Sequencing used memory CD8+ T cells sorted from blood. Subset of the sample: CD45RO+ cells pooled with CCR7-negative TemRA cells. The chain uses TRBV30 and TRBJ1-2; D gene unclear. The sequence was obtained from a man aged 30 to 39 in good health. Written as DNA, the CDR3 is TGTGCCTGGAGTGGAGCCCGGGGTGGCTACACCTTC. Amino acids: CAWSGARGGYTF.